Listed below are T cell receptor beta chains from one sample, sequenced in a study of CD8 T cells in ankylosing spondylitis. TCRdb redid the calling of the 5' RACE reads with MiXCR, one entry per CDR3 protein. The sample has about 390,000 distinct CDR3 sequences, 20% to 25% seen once. The sample comprised blood, either unsorted or a sorted T cell fraction (not recorded which). The source of these receptors is a male donor with ankylosing spondylitis. Both conserved end residues are part of each CDR3. The order of the fields is J gene, clone size, D gene, V gene, CDR3 DNA, CDR3 protein. A D gene is named only where the DNA matches it firmly. Not all rows give a size; the values are once, few, many and, for expanded clones, a class.

TRBJ2-7	few	-	TRBV7-2	TGTGCCAGCAGCTTAATAAACGAGCAGTACTTC	CASSLINEQYF
TRBJ2-5	-	TRBD1	TRBV2	TGTGCCAGCAGCGGACAGGGTGAGACCCAGTACTTC	CASSGQGETQYF
TRBJ2-3	many	-	TRBV12-3/TRBV12-4	TGTGCCAGCAGCCCAAGGGGAGGCGGCACAGATACGCAGTATTTT	CASSPRGGGTDTQYF
TRBJ1-6	-	-	TRBV11-2	TGTGCCAGCAGCCCACCCCTCCACTTT	CASSPPLHF
TRBJ2-3	few	-	TRBV5-1	TGCGCCAGCAGCTTTTCAAGGGGGTCCTTCAATACGCAGTATTTT	CASSFSRGSFNTQYF
TRBJ2-3	few	-	TRBV5-1	TGCGCCAGCAGCTTGCAGGGCTCGGATACGCAGTATTTT	CASSLQGSDTQYF
TRBJ2-7	few	TRBD2	TRBV20-1	TGCAGTGCTTCACAACTAGCGGCAACCTACGAGCAGTACTTC	CSASQLAATYEQYF
TRBJ2-1	few	TRBD2	TRBV20-1	TGCAGTGCTCGACCCTGGACTAGCGGGAGGGTCTACGAGCAGTTCTTC	CSARPWTSGRVYEQFF
TRBJ2-7	few	TRBD1	TRBV20-1	TGCAGTGCTAGAGCGCCGGGACAGGGGGTCTACGAGCAGTACTTC	CSARAPGQGVYEQYF
TRBJ1-4	-	-	TRBV5-5	TGTGCCAGCAGCCTCGTCCCGGACAGTTCTAATGAAAAACTGTTTTTT	CASSLVPDSSNEKLFF
TRBJ2-5	-	-	TRBV5-5	TGTGCCAGCAATAAGGGGGTCCGAGAGACCCAGTACTTC	CASNKGVRETQYF
TRBJ2-2	many	-	TRBV5-1	TGCGCCAGCAGCTTTTGGGGAGAGAACACCGGGGAGCTGTTTTTT	CASSFWGENTGELFF
TRBJ2-5	few	-	TRBV28	TGTGCCAGCAGTCCTATTAAACGCGGCGGGGAGACCCAGTACTTC	CASSPIKRGGETQYF
TRBJ2-3	-	TRBD2	TRBV3-1	TGTGCCAGCAGCCAATGGGGGACTAGCGGAGATACGCAGTATTTT	CASSQWGTSGDTQYF
TRBJ2-3	-	TRBD2	TRBV20-1	TGCAGTGCGTCCGGGACTAGGGAGAGGACAGATACGCAGTATTTT	CSASGTRERTDTQYF
TRBJ2-7	-	-	TRBV5-1	TGCGCCAGCAGCTTGGCGCAAGGACTAATAAACGAGCAGTACTTC	CASSLAQGLINEQYF
TRBJ2-2	-	TRBD2	TRBV3-1	TGTGCCAGCAGACAGGGACTAGTCACCGGGGAGCTGTTTTTT	CASRQGLVTGELFF
TRBJ2-3	-	-	TRBV6-1	TGTGCCAGCAGACAATTTAGACCAACCGTTGAGGATACGCAGTATTTT	CASRQFRPTVEDTQYF
TRBJ2-1	-	-	TRBV29-1	TGCAGCGTTGCAGGGACAAGGAGGAATGAGCAGTTCTTC	CSVAGTRRNEQFF
TRBJ2-1	few	TRBD2	TRBV29-1	TGCAGCGTTGTTCTAGCGGGAGCCACCCCCTACAATGAGCAGTTCTTC	CSVVLAGATPYNEQFF
TRBJ2-3	-	TRBD1	TRBV29-1	TGCAGCCACTTACCCCGAGGGACAGGGGATACGCAGTATTTT	CSHLPRGTGDTQYF
TRBJ2-1	once	-	TRBV20-1	TGCAGTGCTAGTAGTGGGGCAGACACTTACAATGAGCAGTTCTTC	CSASSGADTYNEQFF
TRBJ2-1	-	TRBD2	TRBV20-1	TGCAGTGCTAGAGGGTTGCGGGAGGGATACAATGAGCAGTTCTTC	CSARGLREGYNEQFF
TRBJ2-3	-	-	TRBV11-2	TGTGCCAGCAGCCGAAGACCATCCTCTAGCACAGATACGCAGTATTTT	CASSRRPSSSTDTQYF
TRBJ2-2	few	-	TRBV5-1	TGCGCCAGCAGCACGGACAGCGCGAACACCGGGGAGCTGTTTTTT	CASSTDSANTGELFF
TRBJ2-1	-	TRBD2	TRBV7-3	TGTGCCAGCAGCCCGGGAGGGGGGGATGAGCAGTTCTTC	CASSPGGGDEQFF
TRBJ2-7	-	-	TRBV7-6	TGTGCCAGCAGCCTATACCTGACCTCCGACAGGGAGGAACGTTACGAGCAGTACTTC	CASSLYLTSDREERYEQYF
TRBJ2-1	-	-	TRBV5-6	TGTGCCAGCAGCTTGGCTAGCGCGATCCAGTTCTTC	CASSLASAIQFF
TRBJ2-4	-	TRBD1	TRBV4-2	TGTGCCAGCAGCCAAGAGGACAGGGGTGGGGACATTCAGTACTTC	CASSQEDRGGDIQYF
TRBJ2-7	-	TRBD1	TRBV12-3/TRBV12-4	TGTGCCAGCAGTTCCTTCCGGGACAGCCTCTACGAGCAGTACTTC	CASSSFRDSLYEQYF